The clone carrying this TCR beta chain was seen more than once but under ten times. The target antigen is unknown. Other DNA variants within this sample encode the same CDR3. V gave up 3 bases and J gave up 5 bases; unmatched junction bases: 15. Germline V CDR1 and CDR2: SGDLS, YYNGEE. This CDR3 region has 18 residues. Expressed TCRB transcripts were sequenced, since all the RNA that had been isolated was reverse transcribed. Method: immunoSEQ multiplex PCR; TCRdb's copy keeps in-frame clones and lacks some. Of roughly 350,000 clones listed, around 9.6% are singletons. The sample belongs to a study of beta chain features in type 1 diabetes. Study outcomes and limitations: TCRB CDR3 length was moderately but significantly reduced in all four CD4+ subsets of Type 1 diabetes patients. Whether HLA type influences TCRB rearrangement remained unresolved here. Short templates might get an advantage during PCR, and this would be equal in patients and controls.

The genes are TRBV9 and TRBJ1-1; 11 nucleotides line up with TRBD1. Input material: central memory CD4+ T cells from blood. The origin of this receptor is a man aged 25-45 years with type 1 diabetes. CDR3 sequence reads: CASSASRTGGKWGTEAFF. In DNA, the CDR3 is TGTGCCAGCAGCGCGAGCCGGACAGGGGGCAAGTGGGGAACTGAAGCTTTCTTT.